The clone carrying this T cell receptor (beta chain) was observed many times. What it recognizes is unknown. V lost 0 bases and J 9 bases, leaving 15 bases between the germline ends. CDR1 and CDR2 from the germline V gene are LNHNV and YYDKDF (reference sequence). The CDR3 spans 15 residues. From 5'RACE with constant-segment primers came TCR alpha and TCR beta cDNA libraries that carried sample barcodes and UMIs. TCRdb redid the calling of the 5' RACE reads with MiXCR, one entry per CDR3 protein. The table shows some 110,000 distinct CDR3 sequences, with roughly 12% occurring only once. The sample comes from a study of T-cell memory formation after mild COVID-19. Overall study results and limits: Day 15 to 85 contractors were CD4/CD8 balanced; later expanders leaned CD4+. The study detected some responding clones in pre-infection memory, suggesting cross-reactive memory joined. The main location of contracting CD4+ clones was CM and EM, and that of contracting CD8+ clones was EMRA.

V and J are TRBV15 and TRBJ2-1, with D perhaps assigned TRBD1 or TRBD2 (5 bases each). Sequencing was done on a sample of PBMCs or a T cell subset sorted from them (not recorded which). The sequence was collected from an adult woman who had mild COVID-19 (a few samples of this study predate the infection). Cell type and time point are not known. CDR3 in amino acids: CATSRESPGQGEQFF. The CDR3 DNA sequence: TGTGCCACCAGCAGAGAATCTCCGGGGCAGGGTGAGCAGTTCTTC.